The 5 T cell receptor beta chains in this list originate from one sample, sequenced in a study of read filtering for tumor transcriptome and immune sequencing. From 350 to 500 ng of RNA, a library with molecular barcoded alpha/delta and beta/gamma adaptors was made. MiXCR was run by TCRdb on the reads, yielding one entry per CDR3 protein. This table has roughly 25,000 distinct CDR3 sequences, approximately 15% appearing once. The sample consisted of a population of CD138-negative cells sorted from bone marrow. Receptors originate from a donor older than 35 with multiple myeloma.

As regards this clonotype: With a much larger clone just one base away, this may be a read error. The chain has TRBV5-8 and TRBJ2-7; D is uncertain. Germline CDR1 and CDR2: SGHTS and YDEGEE. The CDR3 length is 12 residues. This CDR3 reads CASSPGAYKQYF. CDR3 DNA: TGTGCCAGCAGCCCAGGAGCCTACAAGCAGTACTTC. Combining the CDR3 with reference TRBV5-8 and TRBJ2-7 gives the whole variable domain EAGVTQSPTHLIKTRGQQATLRCSPISGHTSVYWYQQALGLGLQFLLWYDEGEERNRGNFPPRFSGRQFPNYSSELNVNALELEDSALYLCASSPGAYKQYFGPGTRLTVT.

This clonotype was seen repeatedly, ten times or more. The CDR3: CASGQGENTEAFF. In DNA, the CDR3 is TGCGCCAGCGGACAGGGGGAGAACACTGAAGCTTTCTTT. The V and J genes are TRBV5-1 and TRBJ1-1, with TRBD1 identical over 10 bases. The CDR3 has 13 amino acids. Germline CDR1 and CDR2: SGHRS and YFSETQ. J lost 1 base, V lost 7 bases, and 1 base had no gene match. Full variable domain (outside the CDR3, taken from reference TRBV5-1 and TRBJ1-1): KAGVTQTPRYLIKTRGQQVTLSCSPISGHRSVSWYQQTPGQGLQFLFEYFSETQRNKGNFPGRFSGRQFSNSRSEMNVSTLELGDSALYLCASGQGENTEAFFGQGTRLTVV.

Worth noting for this clonotype: Since no conserved phenylalanine or tryptophan closes the CDR3, a read error is the likely cause. It is unclear where the CDR3 begins or ends on the DNA, so no DNA is shown, and the CDR3 is as TCRdb lists it. The chain has TRBV9 and TRBJ2-1; whether TRBD2, the table's D call, matches the DNA was not checked. CDR1 SGDLS and CDR2 YYNGEE come from the germline V gene. The CDR3 is 15 amino acids long, termini counted. The CDR3 protein is CASSTRTSGTTEQLS.

This sequence joins TRBV12-3 or TRBV12-4 and TRBJ2-5, with 10 bases lining up with TRBD1. CDR3 size: 16 residues. J lost 5 bases, V lost 2 bases, and 8 bases had no gene match. This chain's CDR3 is CASSLTPGQGSETQYF. The CDR3 coding sequence is TGTGCCAGCAGTTTAACTCCGGGACAGGGGTCGGAGACCCAGTACTTC.

This clonotype was counted a few times. This may be a read error: a much more frequent sequence differs by one nucleotide. The chain uses TRBV2 and TRBJ1-1, with D unclear. The CDR3 runs 14 residues. Germline CDR1 reads SNHLY; CDR2 reads FYNNEI. In DNA form, the CDR3 reads TGTGCCAGCAGTGGCCGGACGGCGAACACTGATGCTTTCTTT. Protein sequence: CASSGRTANTDAFF.